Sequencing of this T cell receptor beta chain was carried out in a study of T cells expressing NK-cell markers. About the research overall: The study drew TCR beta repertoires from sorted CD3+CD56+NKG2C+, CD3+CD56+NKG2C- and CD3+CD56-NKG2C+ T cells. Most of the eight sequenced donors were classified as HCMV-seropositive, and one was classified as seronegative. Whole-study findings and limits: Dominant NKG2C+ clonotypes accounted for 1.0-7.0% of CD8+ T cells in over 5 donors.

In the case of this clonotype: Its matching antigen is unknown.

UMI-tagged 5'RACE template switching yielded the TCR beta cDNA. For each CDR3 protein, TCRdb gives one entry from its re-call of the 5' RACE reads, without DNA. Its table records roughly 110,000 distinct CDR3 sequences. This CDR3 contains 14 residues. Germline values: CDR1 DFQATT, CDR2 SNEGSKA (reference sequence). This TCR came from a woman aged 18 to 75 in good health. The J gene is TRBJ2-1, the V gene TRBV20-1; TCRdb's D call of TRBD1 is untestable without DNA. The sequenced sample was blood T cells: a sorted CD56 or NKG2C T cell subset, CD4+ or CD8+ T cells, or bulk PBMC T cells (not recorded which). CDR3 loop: CSATAVSQGNEQFF.